These 30 T cell receptor beta chains originate from one sample sequenced in a study of cytomegalovirus exposure and HLA in healthy donors. In the PCR, 60 Vbeta and 13 Jbeta primers were used. Using immunoSEQ multiplex PCR, the repertoire was profiled, and TCRdb retains in-frame clones only, with some absent. The sample has around 170,000 clones; 80% are singletons. The sample taken for sequencing was PBMCs. The source is a woman in her fifties or sixties in good health and CMV-seropositive.

This clone was seen a few times. This rearrangement joins TRBV7-2 to TRBJ1-4; no reliable D call. The CDR3 is made up of 14 amino acids. Germline V CDR1 and CDR2: SGHTA, FQGNSA. V was pared by 5 bases and J by 8 bases, with 15 bases between. The CDR3 nucleotides are TGTGCCAGCAGCCCCCACCGAGGGTGGGAAAAACTGTTTTTT. Translation gives CASSPHRGWEKLFF.

The rearrangement uses TRBV11-1 and TRBJ1-1, with 7 positions matching TRBD1. The V segment lost 5 bases and the J segment 3 bases; nucleotides outside the gene matches: 6. Germline CDR1 is SGHAT and CDR2 is FQDESV (reference sequence). The CDR3 is made up of 14 amino acids. The CDR3 nucleotides are TGTGCCAGCAGCCCAACAGGGGTGGACACTGAAGCTTTCTTT. Encoded protein: CASSPTGVDTEAFF.

The chain has TRBV9 and TRBJ1-4, with a tentative D call TRBD1 (6 bases). CDR3 length equals 16 residues. V lost 0 bases, J lost 2 bases, and 11 bases lay in between. Germline CDR1 SGDLS, CDR2 YYNGEE. CDR3 bases: TGTGCCAGCAGCGTAGGCAGGGGAGGGACTAATGAAAAACTGTTTTTT. Protein: CASSVGRGGTNEKLFF.

V and J are TRBV6-5 and TRBJ1-2; weak D call: TRBD1 (5 bases). The germline V gene has CDR1 MNHEY and CDR2 SVGAGI. CDR3 length: 11 residues. V was pared by 2 bases and J by 8 bases, with 6 bases between. For the CDR3, the DNA is TGTGCCAGCAGTTACAGGGGAGGCTACACCTTC. The encoded protein is CASSYRGGYTF.

In its sample, this clone was seen a few times. V gene TRBV4-2 combines with J gene TRBJ2-7; D unclear. Germline loops: CDR1 LGHNA, CDR2 YNFKEQ. The CDR3 is 13 residues long. V gave up 1 base and J gave up 0 bases, with 4 bases separating them. The CDR3 DNA follows: TGTGCCAGCAGCCAAGCAGACTCCTACGAGCAGTACTTC. Residues: CASSQADSYEQYF.

The V and J genes are TRBV5-4 and TRBJ1-1; the D gene is possibly TRBD1 (5 bases). This CDR3 is built from 13 residues. V was shortened by 4 bases and J by 7 bases, with 14 bases between the two germline ends. CDR1 and CDR2 (germline): SGHNT, YYREEE (reference sequence). The CDR3 spells CASSLPAQGEAFF. The DNA of the CDR3 is TGTGCCAGCAGCCTACCCGCCCAGGGTGAAGCTTTCTTT.

V usage is TRBV7-3 and J usage is TRBJ1-2, with 8 bases lining up with TRBD1. CDR1 is SGHTA, CDR2 FQGTGA, per germline. With 5 bases clipped from V and 5 bases from J, the junction kept 10 bases outside the gene matches. The CDR3 extends over 15 amino acids. The CDR3 protein is CASSAGGQRNYGYTF. The CDR3 region has the DNA TGTGCCAGCAGCGCAGGGGGCCAGAGGAATTATGGCTACACCTTC.

The chain couples TRBV7-9 to TRBJ1-6, with a tentative D call TRBD1 (6 bases). The CDR3 runs to 14 residues. From germline, CDR1 is SEHNR and CDR2 FQNEAQ (reference sequence). Trimming took off 5 bases at V and 8 bases at J, with 13 bases between the two ends. The CDR3 protein is CASSPPGGDSPLHF. Written as DNA, the CDR3 is TGTGCCAGCAGCCCCCCGGGGGGCGATTCACCCCTCCACTTT.

This chain connects TRBV18 to TRBJ2-5; weak D call: TRBD2 (6 bases). CDR1 is KGHSH and CDR2 is LQKENI in the germline V gene. This CDR3 comprises 15 residues. V was clipped by 0 bases and J by 3 bases, with 11 bases between them. As DNA, the CDR3 is TGTGCCAGCTCACCACCGGGACTGATTGAAGAGACCCAGTACTTC. This encodes CASSPPGLIEETQYF. The entire variable domain, with the rest obtained from reference TRBV18 and TRBJ2-5, is as follows: NAGVMQNPRHLVRRRGQEARLRCSPMKGHSHVYWYRQLPEEGLKFMVYLQKENIIDESGMPKERFSAEFPKEGPSILRIQQVVRGDSAAYFCASSPPGLIEETQYFGPGTRLLVL.

The chain joins TRBV19 to TRBJ1-1, with D unclear. CDR3 length: 11 amino acids. V shed 5 bases and J shed 12 bases, with 13 bases lying between them. Looked up from germline, CDR1 is LNHDA and CDR2 is SQIVND (reference sequence). Here the CDR3 reads CASSASTVTFF. As DNA, the CDR3 is TGTGCCAGTAGTGCGTCAACGGTGACTTTCTTT.

This chain connects TRBV6-6 to TRBJ1-6; D is possibly TRBD1 (6 bases). CDR3 length: 14 amino acids. The ends were cut back, 7 bases at V and 4 bases at J, with 11 bases in the middle. The germline V gene has CDR1 MNHNY and CDR2 SVGAGI (reference sequence). This CDR3 is CASKDSLYNSPLHF. In DNA, the CDR3 is TGTGCCAGCAAGGACAGTTTGTATAATTCACCCCTCCACTTT.

This clone appeared a single time. The V call is TRBV19, the J call TRBJ2-6, with D possibly TRBD2 on 6 matching bases. The CDR3 loop spans 17 amino acids. Germline V gene data show CDR1 as LNHDA and CDR2 as SQIVND (reference sequence). V gave up 4 bases and J gave up 1 base, with 14 bases separating them. The CDR3 protein is CASSKAGFGSGANVLTF. The DNA for the CDR3 is TGTGCCAGTAGTAAGGCGGGATTTGGGTCTGGGGCCAACGTCCTGACTTTC. Full variable domain (rest looked up from reference TRBV19 and TRBJ2-6): DGGITQSPKYLFRKEGQNVTLSCEQNLNHDAMYWYRQDPGQGLRLIYYSQIVNDFQKGDIAEGYSVSREKKESFPLTVTSAQKNPTAFYLCASSKAGFGSGANVLTFGAGSRLTVL.

V and J are TRBV5-4 and TRBJ2-1, with TRBD2 identical over 8 bases. Germline CDR1 and CDR2: SGHNT and YYREEE (reference sequence). This CDR3 contains 16 residues. The V and J ends lost 0 bases and 1 base, in that order; junction bases with no gene match: 3. Here the CDR3 reads CASSLAGGGSYNEQFF. The CDR3 DNA is TGTGCCAGCAGCTTGGCCGGGGGGGGATCCTACAATGAGCAGTTCTTC.

The chain combines TRBV28 with TRBJ2-1; maybe TRBD1 (6 bases). V was cut by 4 bases and J by 5 bases, with 15 bases left in between. The CDR3 runs 15 residues. Germline CDR1 and CDR2: MDHEN and SYDVKM. CDR3 sequence reads: CASSSAGQINNEQFF. Written as DNA, the CDR3 is TGTGCCAGCAGTTCCGCCGGACAGATAAACAATGAGCAGTTCTTC. The full variable domain, with the rest looked up from reference TRBV28 and TRBJ2-1, is DVKVTQSSRYLVKRTGEKVFLECVQDMDHENMFWYRQDPGLGLRLIYFSYDVKMKEKGDIPEGYSVSREKKERFSLILESASTNQTSMYLCASSSAGQINNEQFFGPGTRLTVL.

This clone occurred once. This chain uses TRBV10-3 with TRBJ1-5; D gene unclear. CDR3 length equals 14 residues. V was trimmed by 3 bases and J by 4 bases, leaving 10 bases between them. Germline-derived CDR1 and CDR2 are ENHRY and SYGVKD. The CDR3 here is CAISEFAGNQPQHF. The CDR3 DNA sequence: TGTGCCATCAGTGAATTTGCGGGGAATCAGCCCCAGCATTTT.

The J gene is TRBJ1-1, the V gene TRBV28; D unclear. V shed 4 bases and J shed 0 bases, with 9 bases lying between them. CDR3 size: 14 residues. CDR1 is MDHEN and CDR2 is SYDVKM in the germline V gene. The CDR3 here is CASSSLELNTEAFF. In DNA form, the CDR3 reads TGTGCCAGCAGTTCTCTAGAGCTGAACACTGAAGCTTTCTTT. The full variable domain, in which reference TRBV28 and TRBJ1-1 provide the parts outside the CDR3, is DVKVTQSSRYLVKRTGEKVFLECVQDMDHENMFWYRQDPGLGLRLIYFSYDVKMKEKGDIPEGYSVSREKKERFSLILESASTNQTSMYLCASSSLELNTEAFFGQGTRLTVV.

The chain recombines TRBV6-5 with TRBJ2-3, with 9 bases that match TRBD1. V lost 5 bases, J lost 3 bases, and 3 bases stayed unmatched. This CDR3 is 14 amino acids long. The germline V gene encodes CDR1 MNHEY and CDR2 SVGAGI. CDR3 protein: CASSRDRGTDTQYF. As DNA, the CDR3 is TGTGCCAGCAGTCGAGACAGGGGGACAGATACGCAGTATTTT.

As regards this clone: Compared with germline, one end of the junction differs, possibly owing to a read error. The V and J genes are TRBV19 and TRBJ1-2, with a tentative D call TRBD1 (6 bases). Per germline, CDR1 LNHDA and CDR2 SQIVND (reference sequence). There are 14 residues in the CDR3. The CDR3 protein is CASGILQGHYGYTF. CDR3 in DNA: TGTGCCAGTGGTATTCTACAGGGACATTATGGCTACACCTTC.

The J gene is TRBJ2-1, the V gene TRBV28; 8 nucleotides line up with TRBD2. Germline lookup yields CDR1 MDHEN and CDR2 SYDVKM. The V segment lost 5 bases and the J segment 2 bases; nucleotides outside the gene matches: 5. The CDR3 has 15 residues. The chain's CDR3 is CASSDPGGPYNEQFF. CDR3 nucleotide sequence: TGTGCCAGCAGTGATCCGGGGGGGCCCTACAATGAGCAGTTCTTC.

In its sample, this clone was seen once. V usage is TRBV6-1 and J usage is TRBJ2-7; possibly TRBD1 for D (6 bases). Germline V gene sequence: CDR1 MNHNS, CDR2 SASEGT. The CDR3 contains 14 residues. The ends were cut back, 6 bases at V and 4 bases at J, with 16 bases in the middle. CDR3 DNA: TGTGCCAGCAGGTCCCTTGGACAGATATACGAGCAGTACTTC. As protein: CASRSLGQIYEQYF.

The chain has TRBV19 and TRBJ2-3, with a weak D call TRBD1 (6 bases). The CDR3 has 14 residues. The germline V and J ends were trimmed by 8 bases and 4 bases, with 16 bases remaining between them. Per the germline V gene, CDR1 is LNHDA and CDR2 is SQIVND (reference sequence). CDR3 DNA sequence: TGTGCCAGTCGGGGTTTTTCAGGGGCAGATACGCAGTATTTT. This encodes CASRGFSGADTQYF.

Remarks on this clone: One junction end does not reproduce the germline sequence, and a read error may be involved. This rearrangement joins TRBV7-9 to TRBJ2-1; 8 nucleotides line up with TRBD2. The CDR3 totals 17 residues. Looked up from germline, CDR1 is SEHNR and CDR2 is FQNEAQ (reference sequence). The CDR3 loop is CSSSLESGREGRGEQFF. The CDR3, as DNA: TGTTCCAGCAGCTTAGAATCGGGCCGGGAGGGCCGTGGTGAGCAGTTCTTC.

V and J are TRBV19 and TRBJ2-7, with TRBD1 matching 11 bases. CDR1 and CDR2 (germline): LNHDA, SQIVND (reference sequence). V was pared by 3 bases and J by 2 bases, with 3 bases of the junction left unmatched. This CDR3 region has 15 residues. This chain's CDR3 is CASSIPGQGAYEQYF. In DNA form, the CDR3 reads TGTGCCAGTAGTATTCCGGGACAGGGGGCCTACGAGCAGTACTTC.

The V call is TRBV4-2, the J call TRBJ1-2; D gene unclear. There are 14 residues in the CDR3. With 0 bases removed from V and 6 bases from J, the gap between germline ends came to 11 bases. Germline V gives CDR1 LGHNA, CDR2 YNFKEQ. The CDR3: CASSQDFPSDGYTF. CDR3 in DNA: TGTGCCAGCAGCCAAGATTTCCCCTCAGATGGCTACACCTTC.

V and J are TRBV28 and TRBJ2-2, with 8 bases aligning to TRBD2. The CDR3 has 15 amino acids. J lost 0 bases, V lost 6 bases, and 3 bases had no gene match. Germline V CDR1 and CDR2: MDHEN, SYDVKM. The CDR3 DNA follows: TGTGCCAGCAGAATAGCGGGAACGAACACCGGGGAGCTGTTTTTT. It encodes CASRIAGTNTGELFF.

The chain has TRBV19 and TRBJ2-5, with 13 bases lining up with TRBD2. Germline V lookup: CDR1 LNHDA, CDR2 SQIVND (reference sequence). V gave up 5 bases and J gave up 2 bases; unmatched junction bases: 5. CDR3 length: 16 residues. The CDR3: CASSPGLAGAQETQYF. For the CDR3, the DNA is TGTGCCAGTAGTCCTGGACTAGCGGGAGCTCAAGAGACCCAGTACTTC.

The chain is built from TRBV7-5 and TRBJ2-7; the listed D gene, TRBD2, was not tested against the DNA. TRBV7-5 is deemed a pseudogene. CDR3 length: 11 residues. The CDR3 reads CARSAAKEQYF. CDR3 nucleotides: TGTGCCAGAAGCGCCGCTAAGGAGCAGTACTTC.

The chain carries TRBV19 and TRBJ1-5; D unclear. Germline V gene data show CDR1 as LNHDA and CDR2 as SQIVND (reference sequence). V lost 4 bases, J lost 5 bases, and 12 bases lay in between. The CDR3 length is 14 residues. The CDR3 sequence: CASSTDSGHQPQHF. The CDR3 coding sequence is TGTGCCAGTAGTACGGACTCTGGGCATCAGCCCCAGCATTTT.

This clone was detected only a few times. The chain employs TRBV7-6 and TRBJ2-7; 7 bases agree with TRBD1. The V and J ends lost 5 bases and 2 bases, in that order; junction bases with no gene match: 9. CDR1 and CDR2 (germline): SGHVS, FNYEAQ. CDR3 length equals 15 residues. The CDR3 coding sequence is TGTGCCAGCAGCCCGACAGGGCCACCGGCCTACGAGCAGTACTTC. Translating gives CASSPTGPPAYEQYF.

This rearrangement joins TRBV6-1 to TRBJ1-1; D is perhaps TRBD1 (6 bases). The CDR3 covers 14 residues. Germline values: CDR1 MNHNS, CDR2 SASEGT. V was pared by 5 bases and J by 4 bases, with 14 bases between. This chain's CDR3 is CASSNPPRGTEAFF. The CDR3 coding sequence is TGTGCCAGCAGTAACCCCCCCAGGGGCACTGAAGCTTTCTTT.